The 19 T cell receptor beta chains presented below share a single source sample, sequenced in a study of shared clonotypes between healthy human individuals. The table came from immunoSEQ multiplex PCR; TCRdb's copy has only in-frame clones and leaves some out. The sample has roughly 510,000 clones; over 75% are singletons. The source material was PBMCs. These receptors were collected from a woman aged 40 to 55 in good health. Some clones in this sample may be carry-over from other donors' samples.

The CDR3 DNA reads TGTGCCAGCAGGCTAGCGGGAGCCGGGGAGCTGTTTTTT. Translated: CASRLAGAGELFF. The chain couples TRBV7-9 to TRBJ2-2; 10 bases are a match to TRBD2. This CDR3 region has 13 residues. The V gene's germline CDR1 is SEHNR and CDR2 FQNEAQ (reference sequence). Trimming at V came to 6 bases and at J to 6 bases, leaving 1 base not matched to a gene.

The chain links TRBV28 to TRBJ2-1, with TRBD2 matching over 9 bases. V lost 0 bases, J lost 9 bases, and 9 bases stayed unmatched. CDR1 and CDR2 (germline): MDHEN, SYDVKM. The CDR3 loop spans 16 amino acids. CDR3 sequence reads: CASSLCRREGRCEQFF. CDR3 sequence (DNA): TGTGCCAGCAGTTTATGCAGGCGGGAGGGCCGTTGTGAGCAGTTCTTC.

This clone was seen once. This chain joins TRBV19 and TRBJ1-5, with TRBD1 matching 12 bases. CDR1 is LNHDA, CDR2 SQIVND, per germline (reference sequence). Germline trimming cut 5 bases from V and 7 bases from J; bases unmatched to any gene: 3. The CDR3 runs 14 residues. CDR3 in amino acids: CASSGTGGRQPQHF. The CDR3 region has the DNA TGTGCCAGTAGTGGGACAGGGGGCAGGCAGCCCCAGCATTTT.

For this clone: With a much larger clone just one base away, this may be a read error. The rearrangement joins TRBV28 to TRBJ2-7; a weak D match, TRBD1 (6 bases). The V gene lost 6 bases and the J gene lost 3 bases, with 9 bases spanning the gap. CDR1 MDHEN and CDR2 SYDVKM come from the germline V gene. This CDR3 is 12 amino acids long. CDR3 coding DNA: TGTGCCAGCAGCCGACAGGTCTACGAGCAGTACTTC. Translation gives CASSRQVYEQYF.

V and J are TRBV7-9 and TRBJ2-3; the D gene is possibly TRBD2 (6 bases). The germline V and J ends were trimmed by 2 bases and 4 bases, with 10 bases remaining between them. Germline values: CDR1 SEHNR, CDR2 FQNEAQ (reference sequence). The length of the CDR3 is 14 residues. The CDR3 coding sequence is TGTGCCAGCAGCTTATCCGCGGGGTCAGATACGCAGTATTTT. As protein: CASSLSAGSDTQYF.

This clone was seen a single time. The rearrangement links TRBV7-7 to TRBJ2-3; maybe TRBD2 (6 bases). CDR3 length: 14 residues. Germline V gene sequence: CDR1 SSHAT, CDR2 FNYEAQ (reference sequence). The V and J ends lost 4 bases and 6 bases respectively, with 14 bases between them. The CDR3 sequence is CASSSDSRGDTQYF. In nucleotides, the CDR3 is TGTGCCAGCAGCTCGGACTCTCGGGGGGATACGCAGTATTTT.

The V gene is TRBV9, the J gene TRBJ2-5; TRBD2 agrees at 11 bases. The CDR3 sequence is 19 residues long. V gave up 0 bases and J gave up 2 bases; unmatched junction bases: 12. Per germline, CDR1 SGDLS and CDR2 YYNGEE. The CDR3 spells CASSVGGLAGGPLQETQYF. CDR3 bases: TGTGCCAGCAGCGTAGGTGGGCTAGCGGGAGGTCCTTTACAAGAGACCCAGTACTTC.

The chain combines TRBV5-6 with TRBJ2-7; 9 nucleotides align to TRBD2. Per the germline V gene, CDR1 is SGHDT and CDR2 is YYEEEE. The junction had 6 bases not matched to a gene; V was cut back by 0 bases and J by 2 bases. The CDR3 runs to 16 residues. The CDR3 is CASSLVSTSGTYEQYF. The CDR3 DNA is TGTGCCAGCAGCTTGGTGTCGACTAGCGGAACCTACGAGCAGTACTTC.

The CDR3, as DNA: TGTGCCAGCAGTTACTCTGCGGAACTAGCTGGCAATGAGCAGTTCTTC. It specifies CASSYSAELAGNEQFF. The V and J genes are TRBV6-5 and TRBJ2-1, with D perhaps matching TRBD2 (6 bases). The CDR3 has 16 amino acids. Germline values: CDR1 MNHEY, CDR2 SVGAGI. With 0 bases removed from V and 6 bases from J, the gap between germline ends came to 15 bases.

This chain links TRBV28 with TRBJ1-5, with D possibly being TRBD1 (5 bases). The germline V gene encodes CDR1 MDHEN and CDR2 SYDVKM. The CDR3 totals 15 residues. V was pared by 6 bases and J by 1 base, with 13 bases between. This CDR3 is CASSSADRSNQPQHF. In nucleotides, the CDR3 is TGTGCCAGCAGCTCTGCCGACAGAAGCAATCAGCCCCAGCATTTT.

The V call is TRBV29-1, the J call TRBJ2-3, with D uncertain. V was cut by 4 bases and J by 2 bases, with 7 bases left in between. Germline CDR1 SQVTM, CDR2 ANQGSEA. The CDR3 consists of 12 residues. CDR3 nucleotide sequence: TGCAGCGTTGCAGAGAACACAGATACGCAGTATTTT. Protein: CSVAENTDTQYF.

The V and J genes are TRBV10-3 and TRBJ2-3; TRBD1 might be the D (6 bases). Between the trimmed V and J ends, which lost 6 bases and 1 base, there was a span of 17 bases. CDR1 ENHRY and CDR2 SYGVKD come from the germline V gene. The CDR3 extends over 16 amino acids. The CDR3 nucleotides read TGTGCCATCAGGGCCGGGACAAGTTATGGCACAGATACGCAGTATTTT. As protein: CAIRAGTSYGTDTQYF.

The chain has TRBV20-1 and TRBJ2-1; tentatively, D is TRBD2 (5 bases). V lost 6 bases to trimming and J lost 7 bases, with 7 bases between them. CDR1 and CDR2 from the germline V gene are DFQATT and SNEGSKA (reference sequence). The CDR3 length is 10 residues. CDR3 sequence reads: CSARRNEQFF. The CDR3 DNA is TGCAGTGCCAGGAGGAATGAGCAGTTCTTC.

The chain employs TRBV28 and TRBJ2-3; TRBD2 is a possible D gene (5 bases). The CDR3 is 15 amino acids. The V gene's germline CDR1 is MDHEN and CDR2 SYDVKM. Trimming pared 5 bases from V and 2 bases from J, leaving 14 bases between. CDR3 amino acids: CASSPSPTNTDTQYF. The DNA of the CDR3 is TGTGCCAGCAGTCCTTCGCCGACTAACACAGATACGCAGTATTTT.

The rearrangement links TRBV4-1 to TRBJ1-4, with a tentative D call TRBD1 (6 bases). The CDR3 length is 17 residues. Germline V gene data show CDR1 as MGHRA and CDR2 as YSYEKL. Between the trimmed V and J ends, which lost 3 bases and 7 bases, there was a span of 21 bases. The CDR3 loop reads CASSQKMSRGRREKLFF. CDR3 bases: TGCGCCAGCAGCCAGAAGATGTCCAGGGGAAGGCGTGAAAAACTGTTTTTT.

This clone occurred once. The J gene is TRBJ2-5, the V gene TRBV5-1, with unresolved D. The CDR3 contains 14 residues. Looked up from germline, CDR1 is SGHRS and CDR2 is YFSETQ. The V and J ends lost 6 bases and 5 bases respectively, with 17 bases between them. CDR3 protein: CASTSDGRMETQYF. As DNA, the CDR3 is TGCGCCAGCACCAGTGACGGACGGATGGAGACCCAGTACTTC.

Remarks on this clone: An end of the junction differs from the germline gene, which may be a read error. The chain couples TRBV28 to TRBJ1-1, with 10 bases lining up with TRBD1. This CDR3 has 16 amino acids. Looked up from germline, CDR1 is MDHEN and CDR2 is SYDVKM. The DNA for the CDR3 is TGTGCCAGCAGAATCGACAGGGGGCTATTGAACACTGAAGCTCTCTTT. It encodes CASRIDRGLLNTEALF. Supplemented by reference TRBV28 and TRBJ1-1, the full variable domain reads DVKVTQSSRYLVKRTGEKVFLECVQDMDHENMFWYRQDPGLGLRLIYFSYDVKMKEKGDIPEGYSVSREKKERFSLILESASTNQTSMYLCASRIDRGLLNTEALFGQGTRLTVV.

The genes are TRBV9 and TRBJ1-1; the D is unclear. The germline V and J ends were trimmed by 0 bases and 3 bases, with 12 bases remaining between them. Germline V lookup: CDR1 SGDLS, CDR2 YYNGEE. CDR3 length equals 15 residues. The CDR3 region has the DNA TGTGCCAGCAGCGTAGTACTGGTTGGACACACTGAAGCTTTCTTT. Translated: CASSVVLVGHTEAFF.

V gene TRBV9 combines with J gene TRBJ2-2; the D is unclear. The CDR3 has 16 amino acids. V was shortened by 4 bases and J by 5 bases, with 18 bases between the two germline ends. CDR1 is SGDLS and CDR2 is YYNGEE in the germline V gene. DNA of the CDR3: TGTGCCAGCAGCCTAAGGTTACACCCCGGGACCGGGGAGCTGTTTTTT. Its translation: CASSLRLHPGTGELFF.